A single sample is the source of the 15 T cell receptor beta chains below, sequenced in a study of blood T cell repertoires in COVID-19. The protocol was immunoSEQ multiplex PCR, while the TCRdb copy is restricted to in-frame clones and leaves out a portion. This sample has 63,000 or so clones, with roughly 82% found just once. Source material: peripheral blood. The origin of the receptors is an elderly man with active COVID-19.

This chain links TRBV15 with TRBJ2-3; D uncertain. The CDR3 is 15 amino acids. The V end lost 0 bases, the J end lost 4 bases, and 11 bases lay between the germline ends. Germline V lookup: CDR1 LNHNV, CDR2 YYDKDF (reference sequence). CDR3 protein: CATSRDHKISDTQYF. The CDR3 region has the DNA TGTGCCACCAGCAGAGATCACAAGATCTCAGATACGCAGTATTTT.

This sequence joins TRBV18 and TRBJ1-1; D perhaps matches TRBD1 (5 bases). The V end lost 2 bases, the J end lost 7 bases, and 14 bases lay between the germline ends. This CDR3 region has 14 residues. Germline CDR1 KGHSH, CDR2 LQKENI. The CDR3 DNA sequence: TGTGCCAGCTCACCAAACGCTGTTCAGGGTGAAGCTTTCTTT. As protein: CASSPNAVQGEAFF.

V and J are TRBV29-1 and TRBJ2-2; possibly TRBD1 for D (6 bases). Germline V gives CDR1 SQVTM, CDR2 ANQGSEA. The CDR3 totals 14 residues. Trimming pared 6 bases from V and 7 bases from J, leaving 18 bases between. The CDR3 DNA is TGCAGCGTGGGCATTTCAGGGGATTTCGGGGAGCTGTTTTTT. Encoded protein: CSVGISGDFGELFF.

This chain uses TRBV7-2 with TRBJ1-5, with D maybe TRBD1 (6 bases). The germline V and J ends were trimmed by 3 bases and 8 bases, with 11 bases remaining between them. The CDR3 length is 13 residues. Germline CDR1 SGHTA, CDR2 FQGNSA. CDR3 DNA sequence: TGTGCCAGCAGCTTCGGGGGGCGCGAGCCCCAGCATTTT. Amino acids: CASSFGGREPQHF. The full variable domain, its missing parts supplied by reference TRBV7-2 and TRBJ1-5, is GAGVSQSPSNKVTEKGKDVELRCDPISGHTALYWYRQSLGQGLEFLIYFQGNSAPDKSGLPSDRFSAERTGGSVSTLTIQRTQQEDSAVYLCASSFGGREPQHFGDGTRLSIL.

The gene calls are TRBV27 and TRBJ2-1, with TRBD1 matching over 11 bases. Germline CDR1 MNHEY, CDR2 SMNVEV (reference sequence). V lost 5 bases, J lost 5 bases, and 5 bases stayed unmatched. The CDR3 is made up of 15 amino acids. The CDR3 nucleotides are TGTGCCAGCAGTCAGGGACAGGGGGGGAACAATGAGCAGTTCTTC. This encodes CASSQGQGGNNEQFF.

The sample holds a few counts of this clone. The gene calls are TRBV23-1 and TRBJ1-2; 8 nucleotides match TRBD1. TRBV23-1 is an open reading frame whose function is uncertain. The CDR3 consists of 14 residues. J was trimmed by 8 bases and V by 2 bases; bases with no gene match: 7. The CDR3 reads CASSQPTDREGYTF. As DNA, the CDR3 is TGCGCCAGCAGTCAACCCACGGACAGGGAAGGCTACACCTTC.

This rearrangement joins TRBV3-1 (or the pseudogene TRBV3-2) to TRBJ2-1, with D perhaps matching TRBD1 (5 bases). The V and J ends lost 4 bases and 7 bases respectively, with 14 bases between them. The CDR3 has 14 residues. The germline gives CDR1 LGHDT, CDR2 YNNKEL (reference sequence). The CDR3 here is CASSPMGPENEQFF. The CDR3 DNA sequence: TGTGCCAGCAGCCCCATGGGGCCGGAAAATGAGCAGTTCTTC.

This clone occurred a few times. The J gene is TRBJ2-7, the V gene TRBV28; TRBD2 agrees at 8 bases. The germline gives CDR1 MDHEN, CDR2 SYDVKM. Losses at the gene ends were 7 bases for V and 4 bases for J; bases not matched to a gene: 12. The CDR3 contains 15 residues. The CDR3 sequence is CASTPHASGRYEQYF. The DNA for the CDR3 is TGTGCCAGCACCCCCCACGCTAGCGGGCGTTACGAGCAGTACTTC.

This clone was picked up one time. The J gene is TRBJ1-2, the V gene TRBV6-6; 12 bases match TRBD1. CDR1 MNHNY and CDR2 SVGAGI come from the germline V gene (reference sequence). This CDR3 has 16 residues. Trimming at V came to 5 bases and at J to 4 bases, leaving 8 bases not matched to a gene. CDR3 sequence: CASSPGQGALGYGYTF. CDR3 bases: TGTGCCAGCAGTCCGGGACAGGGGGCGCTTGGCTATGGCTACACCTTC.

By frequency in the sample, this clone is large. The chain has TRBV27 and TRBJ1-3, with D maybe TRBD1 (5 bases). CDR1 and CDR2 from the germline V gene are MNHEY and SMNVEV (reference sequence). Trimming removed 6 bases at V and 2 bases at J, with 11 bases between. The CDR3 runs 14 residues. In DNA form, the CDR3 reads TGTGCCAGCAGCAAACAGGTCCCTGGAAACACCATATATTTT. Protein product: CASSKQVPGNTIYF.

J is TRBJ1-3 and V is TRBV29-1, with D hard to call. The germline V gene has CDR1 SQVTM and CDR2 ANQGSEA. The V and J ends lost 6 bases and 0 bases respectively, with 9 bases between them. The CDR3 runs to 13 residues. CDR3 sequence reads: CSVLRDSGNTIYF. CDR3 coding DNA: TGCAGCGTCTTGAGAGACTCTGGAAACACCATATATTTT.

CDR3 DNA: TGTGCCAGCAGCTTCCCGGGTGAGGGTTCACCCCTCCACTTT. This encodes CASSFPGEGSPLHF. The rearrangement joins TRBV7-6 to TRBJ1-6; D not certain. Germline lookup yields CDR1 SGHVS and CDR2 FNYEAQ. Between the trimmed V and J ends, which lost 3 bases and 9 bases, there was a span of 12 bases. CDR3 length: 14 amino acids.

CDR3 DNA: TGCGCCAGCAGCCAAGGCGTAGGGGTTACTAATGAAAAACTGTTTTTT. Residues: CASSQGVGVTNEKLFF. The chain combines TRBV4-3 with TRBJ1-4; perhaps TRBD1 as D (5 bases). The CDR3 is 16 amino acids. Looked up from germline, CDR1 is LGHNA and CDR2 is YSLEER. V was cut by 1 base and J by 2 bases, with 11 bases left in between.

This clone has just a few counts. V gene TRBV11-1 combines with J gene TRBJ1-1; D is perhaps TRBD1 (6 bases). Trimming shortened V by 2 bases and J by 3 bases, and 10 bases separated the two germline ends. The CDR3 totals 14 residues. The germline CDR1 and CDR2 sequences are SGHAT and FQDESV (reference sequence). The CDR3: CASSLHRDHTEAFF. The CDR3 DNA follows: TGTGCCAGCAGCTTACACAGGGATCACACTGAAGCTTTCTTT.

The chain employs TRBV7-8 and TRBJ2-2; D is perhaps TRBD2 (5 bases). The ends were cut back, 5 bases at V and 5 bases at J, with 18 bases in the middle. Germline V CDR1 and CDR2: SGHVS, FQNEAQ. The CDR3 has 16 residues. The CDR3 is CASSRPRLTGTGELFF. In nucleotides, the CDR3 is TGTGCCAGCAGCCGACCCAGACTCACGGGGACCGGGGAGCTGTTTTTT.